This TCR beta chain is from a study of blood T cell repertoires in COVID-19. Study in general: Both acute and convalescent COVID-19 samples were obtained from the United States, Italy and Spain.

Assay: immunoSEQ multiplex PCR; the TCRdb copy retains only in-frame clones and omits some. The sample lists under 200,000 clones; 70% to 80% were seen once. There are 16 residues in the CDR3. Germline V gene lookup returns CDR1 SQVTM and CDR2 ANQGSEA. J lost 2 bases, V lost 1 base, and 9 bases had no gene match. The clonotype was recovered from a woman between 55 and 75 years old with COVID-19, enrolled during active disease. The chain combines TRBV29-1 with TRBJ1-2, with TRBD1 matching over 8 bases. Sequencing input: peripheral blood. The chain's CDR3 is CSVEGREAGGNYGYTF. In DNA form, the CDR3 reads TGCAGCGTTGAAGGTAGAGAGGCAGGGGGCAACTATGGCTACACCTTC.